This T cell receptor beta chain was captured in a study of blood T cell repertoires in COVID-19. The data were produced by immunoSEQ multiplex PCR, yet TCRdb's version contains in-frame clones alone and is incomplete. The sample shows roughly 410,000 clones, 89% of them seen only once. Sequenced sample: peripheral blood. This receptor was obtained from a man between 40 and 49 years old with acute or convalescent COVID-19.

The CDR3 DNA is TGTGCCAGTAGCCAAACTTACACCGGGGAGCTGTTTTTT. The encoded protein is CASSQTYTGELFF. The gene calls are TRBV19 and TRBJ2-2; D is unclear. V was trimmed by 6 bases and J by 3 bases, leaving 8 bases between them. CDR3 size: 13 residues. The germline V gene has CDR1 LNHDA and CDR2 SQIVND (reference sequence).